The 23 T cell receptor beta chains below were found in one sample sequenced in a study of early T cells in non-severe SARS-CoV-2 infection. TCRdb called the 5' RACE reads again in MiXCR, with one record for every CDR3 protein. The sample gives approximately 60,000 distinct CDR3 sequences, about 12% of which show up once; 1.3% to 1.5% is in the top ten. Sequencing was carried out using whole blood. The source is an adult who was a healthcare worker with PCR-confirmed SARS-CoV-2 infection or an uninfected control (not recorded which).

This clonotype appeared a few times. The DNA is omitted, as the CDR3 cannot be located on it reliably, and the CDR3 follows TCRdb's listing. The chain couples TRBV3-1 to TRBJ2-5; the table names TRBD2, a call not compared with the DNA. The CDR3 numbers 19 amino acids, ends counted. Germline V gene data show CDR1 as LGHDT and CDR2 as YNNKEL (reference sequence). The CDR3 loop reads CASSQEEEGLAWTILAQYF.

This clonotype appeared a few times. The rearrangement links TRBV10-3 to TRBJ2-7, with 8 bases lining up with TRBD1. Trimming cost V 11 bases and J 2 bases; bases outside gene matches: 17. CDR3 length: 16 residues. Germline CDR1 reads ENHRY; CDR2 reads SYGVKD. CDR3 region: CAALSSRDRHPYEQYF. The CDR3 DNA reads as TGTGCCGCCCTCTCATCGCGGGACAGGCACCCCTACGAGCAGTACTTC.

This clonotype was seen only a few times. The chain joins TRBV4-1 to TRBJ2-3, with 12 bases matching TRBD2. Per the germline V gene, CDR1 is MGHRA and CDR2 is YSYEKL. V lost 3 bases to trimming and J lost 1 base; unmatched junction nucleotides: 11. CDR3 length equals 19 residues. CDR3 region: CASSQDAGTSGSGTDTQYF. In DNA form, the CDR3 reads TGCGCCAGCAGCCAGGATGCCGGGACTAGCGGGTCCGGCACAGATACGCAGTATTTT.

There are many counts of this clonotype. The chain employs TRBV9 and TRBJ1-6; TRBD1 agrees at 7 bases. The germline gives CDR1 SGDLS, CDR2 YYNGEE. CDR3 size: 17 residues. Trimming cost V 6 bases and J 7 bases; bases outside gene matches: 16. The CDR3 nucleotides read TGTGCCAGCAAACCGGCAGGGGACAGCGTCTACAATTCACCCCTCCACTTT. It encodes CASKPAGDSVYNSPLHF.

There are many counts of this clonotype. The chain links TRBV6-1 to TRBJ2-6, with TRBD1 matching 9 bases. The CDR3 totals 20 residues. Germline V gives CDR1 MNHNS, CDR2 SASEGT. V gave up 6 bases and J gave up 0 bases; unmatched junction bases: 15. The CDR3 sequence is CASRASPGQGSSSGANVLTF. The CDR3 DNA reads as TGTGCCAGCAGAGCCTCGCCGGGACAGGGATCCTCCTCTGGGGCCAACGTCCTGACTTTC.

In this sample, this clonotype turned up a few times. The gene calls are TRBV29-1 and TRBJ1-1, with a possible D match to TRBD1 (5 bases). CDR1 and CDR2 (germline): SQVTM, ANQGSEA. V gave up 5 bases and J gave up 3 bases, with 16 bases separating them. This CDR3 is built from 14 residues. The CDR3 bases are TGCAGCGTTTTGTTCGAAGGGGCTGACACTGAAGCTTTCTTT. The encoded protein is CSVLFEGADTEAFF.

This clonotype was detected a few times. V and J are TRBV9 and TRBJ1-3, with TRBD1 as a possible D gene (5 bases). Trimming stripped 4 bases from V and 4 bases from J, with 18 bases between. CDR3 size: 16 residues. The germline gives CDR1 SGDLS, CDR2 YYNGEE. The CDR3 DNA follows: TGTGCCAGCAGCCCAAGCCGTGGCCAGGGAGGAAACACCATATATTTT. Translated, it gives CASSPSRGQGGNTIYF. Combining the CDR3 with reference TRBV9 and TRBJ1-3 gives the whole variable domain DSGVTQTPKHLITATGQRVTLRCSPRSGDLSVYWYQQSLDQGLQFLIQYYNGEERAKGNILERFSAQQFPDLHSELNLSSLELGDSALYFCASSPSRGQGGNTIYFGEGSWLTVV.

This clonotype was counted only a few times. This CDR3 reads CSPPDGWHTEAFF. The CDR3 bases are TGCAGCCCACCGGACGGGTGGCACACTGAAGCTTTCTTT. The genes are TRBV29-1 and TRBJ1-1; D remains unclear. Germline values: CDR1 SQVTM, CDR2 ANQGSEA. The germline V and J ends were trimmed by 8 bases and 3 bases, with 16 bases remaining between them. The CDR3 spans 13 residues.

The rearrangement uses TRBV20-1 and TRBJ1-2; D gene ambiguous. Germline loops: CDR1 DFQATT, CDR2 SNEGSKA (reference sequence). V was shortened by 2 bases and J by 5 bases, with 9 bases between the two germline ends. This CDR3 contains 12 residues. The CDR3 reads CSARTGSYGYTF. CDR3 in DNA: TGCAGTGCTAGAACCGGGAGTTATGGCTACACCTTC.

J is TRBJ2-2 and V is TRBV6-1, with 12 bases lining up with TRBD2. This CDR3 has 18 amino acids. Germline V CDR1 and CDR2: MNHNS, SASEGT. Trimming at V came to 7 bases and at J to 5 bases, leaving 14 bases not matched to a gene. The CDR3 region has the DNA TGTGCCAGCACCCGACTAGCGGGGGACCTCTTATGGACCGGGGAGCTGTTTTTT. Protein product: CASTRLAGDLLWTGELFF.

As for this clonotype: This may be a read error: a much more frequent sequence differs by one nucleotide. The missing conserved phenylalanine or tryptophan at the end of this CDR3 makes a read error likely. The gene calls are TRBV4-3 and TRBJ2-7; D unresolved. The germline V and J ends were trimmed by 6 bases and 3 bases, with 18 bases remaining between them. This CDR3 spans 15 amino acids. From germline, CDR1 is LGHNA and CDR2 YSLEER. The CDR3 DNA reads as TGCGCCAGCAGTGACCGGACGGACGGAATCTACGAGCAGTACTCC. Translated: CASSDRTDGIYEQYS.

This clonotype was seen repeatedly, ten times or more. The rearrangement uses TRBV14 and TRBJ2-1; 10 bases match TRBD2. From germline, CDR1 is SGHDN and CDR2 FVKESK. The J segment lost 2 bases and the V segment lost 2 bases, leaving 3 bases of the junction unmatched. The CDR3 consists of 16 residues. CDR3 bases: TGTGCCAGCAGCCAATTAGCGGGGGGTGCCTACAATGAGCAGTTCTTC. Its protein product is CASSQLAGGAYNEQFF.

This clonotype is medium-sized. The V call is TRBV27, the J call TRBJ1-6; D ambiguous. V was cut by 5 bases and J by 7 bases, with 15 bases left in between. The CDR3 is made up of 15 amino acids. CDR1 is MNHEY, CDR2 SMNVEV, per germline (reference sequence). The CDR3 sequence: CASSRRGNENSPLHF. The CDR3 DNA reads as TGTGCCAGCAGTCGGCGAGGGAACGAGAATTCACCCCTCCACTTT.

In its sample, this clonotype was seen many times. The chain couples TRBV9 to TRBJ2-5; TRBD2 aligns across 8 bases. This CDR3 comprises 17 residues. V was pared by 0 bases and J by 3 bases, with 10 bases of the junction left unmatched. The germline CDR1 and CDR2 sequences are SGDLS and YYNGEE. The CDR3 sequence: CASSVGRGAAGEETQYF. The DNA for the CDR3 is TGTGCCAGCAGCGTAGGAAGAGGGGCAGCGGGGGAAGAGACCCAGTACTTC.

This clonotype was observed at least ten times. One junction end does not reproduce the germline sequence, and a read error may be involved. The chain recombines TRBV5-1 with TRBJ2-1, with D perhaps TRBD2 (5 bases). The CDR3 runs to 15 residues. Germline V CDR1 and CDR2: SGHRS, YFSETQ. CDR3 DNA sequence: TGCGCCAGCACCTTGGGAACGGGGAGAAACAATGAGCAGTTCTTC. This translates into CASTLGTGRNNEQFF.

This chain uses TRBV7-9 with TRBJ2-1; D is unresolved. This CDR3 is built from 14 residues. Looked up from germline, CDR1 is SEHNR and CDR2 is FQNEAQ (reference sequence). V lost 8 bases to trimming and J lost 0 bases, with 11 bases between them. The CDR3 spells CASRYTDSYNEQFF. DNA of the CDR3: TGTGCCAGCCGCTACACAGACTCCTACAATGAGCAGTTCTTC.

The chain employs TRBV2 and TRBJ2-7, with D perhaps matching TRBD2 (6 bases). CDR1 and CDR2 (germline): SNHLY, FYNNEI. The CDR3 covers 12 residues. Trimming removed 8 bases at V and 3 bases at J, with 11 bases between. CDR3: CASRGRHYEQYF. As DNA, the CDR3 is TGTGCCAGCCGGGGGAGGCACTACGAGCAGTACTTC.

The table lists this clonotype with many counts. The V gene is TRBV27, the J gene TRBJ2-1; 8 nucleotides match TRBD2. Germline CDR1 MNHEY, CDR2 SMNVEV (reference sequence). V gave up 7 bases and J gave up 5 bases; unmatched junction bases: 10. The CDR3 runs to 15 residues. The CDR3 sequence: CASTPLAGTNNEQFF. CDR3 nucleotides: TGTGCCAGCACGCCCTTAGCGGGGACCAACAATGAGCAGTTCTTC.

This chain connects TRBV11-1 to TRBJ2-2; D remains ambiguous. The CDR3 has 14 residues. Per germline, CDR1 SGHAT and CDR2 FQDESV (reference sequence). V was clipped by 5 bases and J by 5 bases, with 12 bases between them. Written as DNA, the CDR3 is TGTGCCAGCAGCCTCCTGCAAGGGACCGGGGAGCTGTTTTTT. Translated, it gives CASSLLQGTGELFF.

The V gene is TRBV20-1, the J gene TRBJ2-3; 7 bases agree with TRBD2. The V gene end was trimmed by 3 bases and the J gene end by 4 bases; junction bases not matched to a gene: 16. The CDR3 spans 17 residues. The germline gives CDR1 DFQATT, CDR2 SNEGSKA (reference sequence). The CDR3 region is CSARGFSGGLAADTQYF. As DNA, the CDR3 is TGCAGTGCTAGGGGTTTCTCGGGAGGTCTAGCGGCAGATACGCAGTATTTT.

This clonotype has a count of ten or more. The rearrangement joins TRBV12-5 to TRBJ1-3; TRBD1 matches 8 bases. The V gene end was trimmed by 1 base and the J gene end by 6 bases; junction bases not matched to a gene: 2. The CDR3 contains 14 residues. Germline CDR1 is LGHNT and CDR2 is FRNRAP. CDR3 sequence (DNA): TGTGCTAGTGGTTTGGCGACAGGGGAAAACACCATATATTTT. This gives the protein CASGLATGENTIYF.

Concerning this clonotype itself: This may be a read error: a much more frequent sequence differs by one nucleotide. The rearrangement joins TRBV20-1 to TRBJ2-7; D gene ambiguous. V dropped 4 bases and J dropped 6 bases, with 13 bases sitting between them. The CDR3 consists of 12 residues. Germline loops: CDR1 DFQATT, CDR2 SNEGSKA (reference sequence). For the CDR3, the DNA is TGCAGTGCTAAGGTCGGCTGGTTCGAGCAGTACTTC. This codes for CSAKVGWFEQYF.

This clonotype has just a few counts. The chain carries TRBV18 and TRBJ2-7; TRBD2 aligns across 7 bases. J was trimmed by 6 bases and V by 6 bases; bases with no gene match: 20. The CDR3 has 17 amino acids. Germline values: CDR1 KGHSH, CDR2 LQKENI. The CDR3 here is CASSGGLRPGGNLEQYF. The CDR3 DNA sequence: TGTGCCAGCTCCGGAGGCCTCAGACCGGGAGGAAATCTCGAGCAGTACTTC.